This TCR beta chain was sequenced during a study of cytomegalovirus exposure and HLA in healthy donors. The CDR3 spans 13 residues. The V segment lost 5 bases and the J segment 12 bases; nucleotides outside the gene matches: 6. Germline lookup yields CDR1 ENHRY and CDR2 SYGVKD. Primers: 60 Vbeta forward and 13 Jbeta reverse. Generated by immunoSEQ multiplex PCR, the TCRdb table keeps only in-frame clones and is missing some. The repertoire has under 250,000 clones, around 82% of them found once; the top ten carry under 3%. Whole-study results and caveats: Accurate prediction of HLA-A and HLA-B alleles (for most subjects) was reportedly achieved from TCR beta sequences. In a later analysis, compared with equally common non-associated chains, HLA-associated beta chains were more expanded. TRBV6-2, TRBV6-3 and some other V segments were unresolvable in 87-base-pair reads. V- and J-gene trimming in TCR beta was tied to a missense DCLRE1C variant by an analysis performed later.

A single count supports this clone. Its specificity is unknown. The chain recombines TRBV10-3 with TRBJ1-6, with 8 nucleotides matching TRBD1. Sequencing was performed on PBMCs. This receptor was identified in a woman in her twenties or thirties in good health and CMV-seronegative. The CDR3 sequence: CAISQTGDVPLHF. The CDR3 nucleotides read TGTGCCATCAGTCAGACAGGGGACGTACCCCTCCACTTT.